This T cell receptor beta chain stems from a study of T cell clones after liver transplantation. About the research overall: Samples came from ITN030ST, which attempted immunosuppression withdrawal within 2 years of liver transplantation. HCV positivity affected three of eight recipients; the rest lacked autoimmune or viral indications. Broader study findings: In a couple of subjects, few donor cells limited the measurable donor-reactive repertoire.

The CDR3 sequence is 15 residues long. V was clipped by 4 bases and J by 4 bases; unmatched bases: 5. Germline-derived CDR1 and CDR2 are SGHTS and YDEGEE. As regards this clone: What it binds is not known.

Thawed unstimulated PBMCs were FACS-sorted by CD3, CD4 and CD8 into two populations. Clones were read by immunoSEQ multiplex PCR, and TCRdb kept only the in-frame ones, dropping some. The top ten clones hold more than 2% of a sample with about 75,000 clones, 84% of them seen once. The material sequenced was CD4+ T cells from blood, taken roughly 48 months after liver transplant. This clonotype originated in a human patient who received a liver transplant. Some of the T cells might come from the graft donor. The V and J genes are TRBV5-8 and TRBJ2-1, with 10 bases lining up with TRBD2. CDR3 amino acids: CASSTGLAEYNEQFF. The CDR3 DNA reads TGTGCCAGCAGCACCGGACTAGCGGAATACAATGAGCAGTTCTTC.